The source of this T cell receptor beta chain is a study of cytomegalovirus exposure and HLA in healthy donors. Points from the study as a whole: Immune exposure information comprised only CMV serostatus.

The PCR contained 60 Vbeta and 13 Jbeta primers. Repertoires were generated with immunoSEQ multiplex PCR, while TCRdb's copy carries only in-frame clones and drops some. The table has about 120,000 clones, 65% to 80% seen once. The germline V gene has CDR1 SGHKS and CDR2 YYEKEE (reference sequence). The CDR3 has 16 amino acids. V lost 2 bases, J lost 5 bases, and 19 bases lay in between. As to this clone: Its cognate antigen is unknown.

Sequencing was done on a sample of PBMCs. The receptor comes from a man aged 55 to 70 in good health and CMV-seropositive. The chain couples TRBV5-5 to TRBJ1-1, with D perhaps matching TRBD1 (6 bases). The CDR3 coding sequence is TGTGCCAGCAGCTTTGGGACATCGAGGACGGGGACTGAAGCTTTCTTT. Translation gives CASSFGTSRTGTEAFF.